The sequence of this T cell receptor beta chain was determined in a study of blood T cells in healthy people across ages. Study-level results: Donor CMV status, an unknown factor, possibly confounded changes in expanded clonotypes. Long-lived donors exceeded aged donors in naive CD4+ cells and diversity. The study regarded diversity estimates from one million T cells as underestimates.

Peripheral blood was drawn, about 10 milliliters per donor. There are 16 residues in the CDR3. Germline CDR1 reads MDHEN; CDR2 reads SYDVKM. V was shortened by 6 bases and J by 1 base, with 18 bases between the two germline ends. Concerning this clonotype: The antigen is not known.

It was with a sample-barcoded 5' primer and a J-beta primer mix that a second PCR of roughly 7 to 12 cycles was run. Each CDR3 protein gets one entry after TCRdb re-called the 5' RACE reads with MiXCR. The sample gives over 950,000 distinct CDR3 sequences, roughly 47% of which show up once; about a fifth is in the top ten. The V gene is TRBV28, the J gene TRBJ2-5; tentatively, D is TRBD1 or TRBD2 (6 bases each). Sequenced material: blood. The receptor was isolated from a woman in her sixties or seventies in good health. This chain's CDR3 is CASRSHIGGLQETQYF. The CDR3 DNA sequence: TGTGCCAGCAGATCGCATATTGGGGGGCTCCAAGAGACCCAGTACTTC.